This T cell receptor (beta chain) was obtained from a study of T cell repertoires in cytomegalovirus infection. Overall study context: Matching HLA type and CMV infection were both indicated by public TCR beta signatures. Study-wide points: Dominating the ex vivo response were TCR beta clonotypes that were CMV-specific and HLA-C-restricted. Individuals carrying CMV plus the relevant HLA were identified by cumulative frequency of public TCR beta families.

The table lists this clonotype with many counts. Its antigen is unknown. A single record per CDR3 protein comes from TCRdb applying MiXCR to the reads. The table has some 150,000 distinct CDR3 sequences, 23% seen once; the top ten hold over 9.5%. The CDR3 contains 21 residues. Between the trimmed V and J ends, which lost 0 bases and 2 bases, there was a span of 27 bases. Looked up from germline, CDR1 is MNHNY and CDR2 is SVGAGI (reference sequence). The chain employs TRBV6-6 and TRBJ2-3; D may be TRBD2 (6 bases). The TCR comes from a human donor in good health (CMV status not recorded). Some clones in this sample may be carry-over from other donors' samples. The sample consisted of PBMCs. The CDR3 DNA follows: TGTGCCAGCAGTTACTCGGTTTCCCTAGCGTTTATCGGGGTTACCACAGATACGCAGTATTTT. Translated: CASSYSVSLAFIGVTTDTQYF.